Presented here are 9 T cell receptor beta chains from one specimen sequenced in a study of T cells in narcolepsy. This table comes from immunoSEQ multiplex PCR, and its TCRdb copy is limited to in-frame clones, with some not included. The sample yields roughly 10,000 clones, roughly 77% seen once. Source material: CD45RA- memory CD8+ T cells from PBMCs. The receptor set was obtained from a human donor with narcolepsy.

The genes are TRBV6-5 and TRBJ2-7; 8 bases match TRBD1. The CDR3 length is 13 residues. Looked up from germline, CDR1 is MNHEY and CDR2 is SVGAGI. V shed 6 bases and J 7 bases; nucleotides not matched to a gene: 8. The CDR3 reads CASRARGLMEQYF. CDR3 coding DNA: TGTGCCAGCAGGGCCAGGGGGCTAATGGAGCAGTACTTC.

The V call is TRBV5-6, the J call TRBJ2-7; 8 bases align to TRBD1. Unmatched junction bases numbered 4, after V lost 2 bases and J lost 3 bases. Germline V gene data show CDR1 as SGHDT and CDR2 as YYEEEE. This CDR3 contains 14 residues. CDR3 nucleotides: TGTGCCAGCAGCTTAGGGACAGGATACTACGAGCAGTACTTC. Translating it yields CASSLGTGYYEQYF.

V usage is TRBV30 and J usage is TRBJ2-7; 9 bases line up with TRBD1. This CDR3 contains 14 residues. Germline V gene sequence: CDR1 GTSNPN, CDR2 SVGIG (reference sequence). Trimming took 1 base from V and 5 from J; bases not matched to a gene: 6. In DNA form, the CDR3 reads TGTGCCTGGAGTGCCGGGACAGGGTCTGACGAGCAGTACTTC. Protein sequence: CAWSAGTGSDEQYF. Looking up the rest from reference TRBV30 and TRBJ2-7 gives the full variable domain: SQTIHQWPATLVQPVGSPLSLECTVEGTSNPNLYWYRQAAGRGLQLLFYSVGIGQISSEVPQNLSASRPQDRQFILSSKKLLLSDSGFYLCAWSAGTGSDEQYFGPGTRLTVT.

The chain links TRBV27 to TRBJ2-1, with D tentatively TRBD1 or TRBD2 (6 bases each). The V end was cut by 6 bases, the J end by 4 bases, with 13 bases between. Germline assignment: CDR1 MNHEY and CDR2 SMNVEV (reference sequence). This CDR3 region has 14 residues. The CDR3 loop reads CASSQRGGYNEQFF. Here the CDR3 DNA reads TGTGCCAGCAGCCAGCGAGGGGGGTACAATGAGCAGTTCTTC.

Points on this clone: With only one base between it and a far larger clone, this is likely a read error. V and J are TRBV7-9 and TRBJ2-1; 7 positions match TRBD2. Germline V lookup: CDR1 SEHNR, CDR2 FQNEAQ (reference sequence). V gave up 5 bases and J gave up 3 bases; unmatched junction bases: 4. The CDR3 is 14 amino acids. The CDR3 bases are TGTGCCAGCAGCCCTCGGACTAGCTACAATGAGCAGTTCTTC. Residues: CASSPRTSYNEQFF.

This clone was detected only a few times. The junction differs from germline at one of its ends, possibly a read error. The chain joins TRBV23-1 to TRBJ1-1; tentative D call: TRBD1 (6 bases). TRBV23-1 has ORF status, its function being uncertain. This CDR3 region has 17 residues. The CDR3 sequence is CARSQLWGGAENTEAFF. The DNA for the CDR3 is TGCGCCCGCAGTCAACTTTGGGGGGGGGCTGAGAACACTGAAGCTTTCTTT.

The chain employs TRBV29-1 and TRBJ2-1; D remains unclear. From germline, CDR1 is SQVTM and CDR2 ANQGSEA. The V end was cut by 4 bases, the J end by 6 bases, with 7 bases between. There are 11 residues in the CDR3. The chain's CDR3 is CSVVLGNEQFF. The DNA for the CDR3 is TGCAGCGTTGTTTTGGGCAATGAGCAGTTCTTC.

The J gene is TRBJ2-7, the V gene TRBV6-8; tentative D call: TRBD2 (5 bases). The CDR3 has 14 amino acids. CDR1 is MNHGY, CDR2 SAAAGT, per germline. Trimming left V 0 bases short and J 2 bases short, with 8 bases between. CDR3 nucleotide sequence: TGTGCCAGCAGTTACTCGGACGGGACCTACGAGCAGTACTTC. The encoded protein is CASSYSDGTYEQYF.

This chain connects TRBV13 to TRBJ2-7; tentative D call: TRBD2 (5 bases). CDR1 is PRHDT, CDR2 FYEKMQ, per germline (reference sequence). The ends were cut back, 1 base at V and 2 bases at J, with 12 bases in the middle. The CDR3 spans 15 residues. The DNA of the CDR3 is TGTGCCAGCAGCTTAGAAGCGGATAATCCCTACGAGCAGTACTTC. This translates into CASSLEADNPYEQYF.